The 9 T cell receptor beta chains reported below all come from one sample, sequenced in a study of T-cell reconstitution after alpha-beta-depleted transplantation in children. Unique molecular identifiers were incorporated during preparation of the TCRbeta library. TCRdb re-derived calls from the PCR reads in MiXCR, one entry per CDR3 protein. Found here are about 870,000 distinct CDR3 sequences, about 15% of them singletons; the top ten hold roughly 5%. The sequencing used PBMCs, mostly from graft donor cells, collected 360 days after TCRalphabeta/CD19-depleted stem cell transplant. These receptors were obtained from a male patient under 18 who had a stem cell transplant for acute lymphoblastic leukemia, so the T cells may come from the graft donor.

This clonotype was detected only a few times. The chain is built from TRBV3-1 and TRBJ2-7; D is possibly TRBD1 (8 bases). CDR3 length equals 16 residues. Trimming took off 3 bases at V and 5 bases at J, with 20 bases between the two ends. Germline V gene data show CDR1 as LGHDT and CDR2 as YNNKEL (reference sequence). DNA of the CDR3: TGTGCCAGCAGCCACGGGGGGTACAGGGGGTGGGACGAGCAGTACTTC. The encoded protein is CASSHGGYRGWDEQYF.

This clonotype was observed a few times. This rearrangement joins TRBV15 to TRBJ2-1, with D hard to call. CDR1 is LNHNV, CDR2 YYDKDF, per germline (reference sequence). The CDR3 has 13 amino acids. Trimming left V 0 bases short and J 8 bases short, with 8 bases between. The chain's CDR3 is CATSRDLLHEQFF. CDR3 nucleotide sequence: TGTGCCACCAGCAGAGACCTGCTCCATGAGCAGTTCTTC.

This clonotype came up a few times. The chain recombines TRBV20-1 with TRBJ2-1; 13 bases align to TRBD2. The CDR3 consists of 15 residues. Germline trimming cut 3 bases from V and 9 bases from J; bases unmatched to any gene: 8. Per germline, CDR1 DFQATT and CDR2 SNEGSKA (reference sequence). CDR3 amino acids: CSASKTSGRNAEQFF. CDR3 sequence (DNA): TGCAGTGCTAGTAAGACTAGCGGGAGGAACGCTGAGCAGTTCTTC.

This clonotype was detected ten times or more. This chain links TRBV20-1 with TRBJ1-2; D ambiguous. The V end lost 4 bases, the J end lost 1 base, and 16 bases lay between the germline ends. The CDR3 runs to 15 residues. CDR1 and CDR2 (germline): DFQATT, SNEGSKA (reference sequence). The CDR3 DNA follows: TGCAGTGCTATTGTCCGGCCGGAGGGTAACTATGGCTACACCTTC. As protein: CSAIVRPEGNYGYTF.

This rearrangement joins TRBV4-1 to TRBJ1-2, with D tentatively TRBD1 (5 bases). V was trimmed by 4 bases and J by 8 bases, leaving 17 bases between them. The CDR3 runs 14 residues. The germline CDR1 and CDR2 sequences are MGHRA and YSYEKL. The CDR3 DNA sequence: TGCGCCAGCAGCCCCTCATCCGGGGGGAAAGGCTACACCTTC. Its translation is CASSPSSGGKGYTF.

This clonotype was picked up a small number of times. The rearrangement links TRBV11-2 to TRBJ1-5; the D is unclear. The CDR3 consists of 15 residues. The V gene lost 2 bases and the J gene lost 0 bases, with 8 bases spanning the gap. Germline CDR1 reads SGHAT; CDR2 reads FQNNGV. DNA of the CDR3: TGTGCCAGCAGCTTATCCGGGGATAGCAATCAGCCCCAGCATTTT. Protein: CASSLSGDSNQPQHF.

In this sample, this clonotype turned up a few times. The chain carries TRBV5-1 and TRBJ2-5; 10 bases map to TRBD1. V lost 0 bases and J lost 2; bases outside the gene matches: 1. This CDR3 is built from 15 residues. Germline assignment: CDR1 SGHRS and CDR2 YFSETQ. Here the CDR3 DNA reads TGCGCCAGCAGCTTGGGGGGACAGGGGCAAGAGACCCAGTACTTC. It codes for CASSLGGQGQETQYF.

The chain links TRBV20-1 to TRBJ2-7; 9 nucleotides align to TRBD2. Germline CDR1 and CDR2: DFQATT and SNEGSKA (reference sequence). This CDR3 has 17 amino acids. The ends lost 6 bases at V and 3 bases at J; junction bases unmatched: 18. CDR3 DNA sequence: TGCAGTGCCAAAGGGGTACCCTATAGCGGGAGTTTCTACGAGCAGTACTTC. Translated: CSAKGVPYSGSFYEQYF.

In this sample, this clonotype turned up a few times. V usage is TRBV6-5 and J usage is TRBJ2-7, with D maybe TRBD2 (6 bases). Per germline, CDR1 MNHEY and CDR2 SVGAGI. V was cut by 2 bases and J by 8 bases, with 16 bases left in between. The CDR3 loop spans 14 amino acids. The CDR3: CASSYALGGEQQYF. The CDR3 DNA is TGTGCCAGCAGTTACGCCCTCGGGGGAGAGCAGCAGTACTTC.